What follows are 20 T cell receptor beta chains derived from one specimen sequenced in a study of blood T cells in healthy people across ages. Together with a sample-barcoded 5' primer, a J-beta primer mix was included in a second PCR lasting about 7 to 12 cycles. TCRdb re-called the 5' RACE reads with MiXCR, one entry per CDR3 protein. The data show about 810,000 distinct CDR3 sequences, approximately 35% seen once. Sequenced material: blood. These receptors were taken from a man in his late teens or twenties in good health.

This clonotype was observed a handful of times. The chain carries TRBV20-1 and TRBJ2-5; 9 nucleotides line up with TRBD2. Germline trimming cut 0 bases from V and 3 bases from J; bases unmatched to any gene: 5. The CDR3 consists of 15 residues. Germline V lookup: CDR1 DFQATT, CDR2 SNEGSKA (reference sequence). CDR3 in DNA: TGCAGTGCTAGAGAAGTGAGACTAGCGGAAGAGACCCAGTACTTC. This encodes CSAREVRLAEETQYF.

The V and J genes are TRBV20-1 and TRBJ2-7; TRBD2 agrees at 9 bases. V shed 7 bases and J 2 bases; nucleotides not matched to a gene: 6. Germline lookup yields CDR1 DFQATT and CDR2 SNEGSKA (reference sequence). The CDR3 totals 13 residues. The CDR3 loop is CSVPTSGTYEQYF. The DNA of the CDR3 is TGCAGTGTCCCGACTAGCGGAACCTACGAGCAGTACTTC.

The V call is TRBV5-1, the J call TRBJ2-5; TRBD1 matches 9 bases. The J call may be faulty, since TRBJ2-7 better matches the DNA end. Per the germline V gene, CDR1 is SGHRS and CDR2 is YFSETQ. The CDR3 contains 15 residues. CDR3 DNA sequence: TGCGCCAGCAGCTCCCTGGGACAGGGTCCATACGAGCAGTACTTC. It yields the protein CASSSLGQGPYEQYF.

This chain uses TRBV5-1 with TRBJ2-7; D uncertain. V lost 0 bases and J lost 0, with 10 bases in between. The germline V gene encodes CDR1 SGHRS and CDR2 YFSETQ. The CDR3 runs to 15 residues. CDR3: CASSLVNDGSYEQYF. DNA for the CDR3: TGCGCCAGCAGCTTGGTAAACGACGGCTCCTACGAGCAGTACTTC.

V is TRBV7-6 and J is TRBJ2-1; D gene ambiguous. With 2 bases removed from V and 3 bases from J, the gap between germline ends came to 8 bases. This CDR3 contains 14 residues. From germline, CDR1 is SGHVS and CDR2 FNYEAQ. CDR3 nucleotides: TGTGCCAGCAGCTTAAAACTGGGCTACAATGAGCAGTTCTTC. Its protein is CASSLKLGYNEQFF.

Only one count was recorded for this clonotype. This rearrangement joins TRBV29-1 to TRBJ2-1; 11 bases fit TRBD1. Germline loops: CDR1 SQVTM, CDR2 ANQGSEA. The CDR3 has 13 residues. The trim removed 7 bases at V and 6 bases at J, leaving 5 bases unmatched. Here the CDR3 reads CSAGQGACNEQFF. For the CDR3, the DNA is TGCAGCGCCGGACAGGGGGCCTGCAATGAGCAGTTCTTC.

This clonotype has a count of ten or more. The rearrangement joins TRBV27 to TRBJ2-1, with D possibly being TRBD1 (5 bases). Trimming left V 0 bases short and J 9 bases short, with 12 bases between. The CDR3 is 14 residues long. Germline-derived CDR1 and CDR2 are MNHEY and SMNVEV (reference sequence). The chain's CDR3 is CASSLSGLPREQFF. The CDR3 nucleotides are TGTGCCAGCAGTTTATCGGGGCTTCCACGTGAGCAGTTCTTC.

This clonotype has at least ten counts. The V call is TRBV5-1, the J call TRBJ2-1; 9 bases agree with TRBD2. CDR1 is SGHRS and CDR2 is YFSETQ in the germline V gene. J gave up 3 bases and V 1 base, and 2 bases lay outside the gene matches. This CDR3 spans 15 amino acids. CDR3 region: CASSLKAGGYNEQFF. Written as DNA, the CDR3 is TGCGCCAGCAGCTTGAAAGCGGGGGGCTACAATGAGCAGTTCTTC. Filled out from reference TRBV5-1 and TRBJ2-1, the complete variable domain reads KAGVTQTPRYLIKTRGQQVTLSCSPISGHRSVSWYQQTPGQGLQFLFEYFSETQRNKGNFPGRFSGRQFSNSRSEMNVSTLELGDSALYLCASSLKAGGYNEQFFGPGTRLTVL.

CDR3 protein: CASSPSWEEADTQYF. The CDR3 coding sequence is TGTGCCAGCAGCCCATCGTGGGAGGAGGCAGATACGCAGTATTTT. V and J are TRBV7-9 and TRBJ2-3; D may be TRBD2 (6 bases). Germline CDR1 is SEHNR and CDR2 is FQNEAQ (reference sequence). Trimming removed 5 bases at V and 4 bases at J, with 16 bases between. The CDR3 contains 15 residues. Using reference TRBV7-9 and TRBJ2-3 for the parts outside the CDR3, the full variable domain is DTGVSQNPRHKITKRGQNVTFRCDPISEHNRLYWYRQTLGQGPEFLTYFQNEAQLEKSRLLSDRFSAERPKGSFSTLEIQRTEQGDSAMYLCASSPSWEEADTQYFGPGTRLTVL.

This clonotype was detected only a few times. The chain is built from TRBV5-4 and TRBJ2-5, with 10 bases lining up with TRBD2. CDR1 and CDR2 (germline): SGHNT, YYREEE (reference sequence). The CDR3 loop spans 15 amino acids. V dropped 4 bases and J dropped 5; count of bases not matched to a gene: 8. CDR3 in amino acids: CASSPGTSVRETQYF. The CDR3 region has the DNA TGTGCCAGCAGCCCCGGGACTAGCGTTCGGGAGACCCAGTACTTC.

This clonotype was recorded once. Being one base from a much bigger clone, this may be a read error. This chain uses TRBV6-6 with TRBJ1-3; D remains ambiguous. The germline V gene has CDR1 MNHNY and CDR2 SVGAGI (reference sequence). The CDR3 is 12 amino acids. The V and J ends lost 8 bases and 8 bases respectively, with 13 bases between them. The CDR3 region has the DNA TGTGCCAGCGGCGGCGGGCTCCACACCATATATTTT. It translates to CASGGGLHTIYF.

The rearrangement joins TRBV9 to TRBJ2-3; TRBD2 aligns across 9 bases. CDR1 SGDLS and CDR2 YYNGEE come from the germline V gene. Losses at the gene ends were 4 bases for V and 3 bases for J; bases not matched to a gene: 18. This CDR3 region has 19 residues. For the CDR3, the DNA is TGTGCCAGCAGCTCGCACCTTAGCGGGGGAATGTCGGGTACAGATACGCAGTATTTT. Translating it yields CASSSHLSGGMSGTDTQYF.

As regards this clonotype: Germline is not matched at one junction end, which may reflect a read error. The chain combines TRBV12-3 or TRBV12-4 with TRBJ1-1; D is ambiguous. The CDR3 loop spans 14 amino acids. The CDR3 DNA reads TGTGCCAGCAGTTTGAAACCCGATGGTACTGAAGTTTTCTTT. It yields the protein CASSLKPDGTEVFF.

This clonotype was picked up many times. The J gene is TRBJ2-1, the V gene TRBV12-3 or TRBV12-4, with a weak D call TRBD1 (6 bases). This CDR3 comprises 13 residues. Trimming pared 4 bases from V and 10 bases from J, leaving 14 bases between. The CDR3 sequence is CASSSWEQGEQFF. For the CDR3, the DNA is TGTGCCAGCAGTTCTTGGGAACAGGGCGAGCAGTTCTTC.

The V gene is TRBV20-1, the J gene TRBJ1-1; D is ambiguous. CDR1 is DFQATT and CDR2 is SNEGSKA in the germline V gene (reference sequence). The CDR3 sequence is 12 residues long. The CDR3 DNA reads TGCCTGGCGAGCGGTAGGAGGCCTGAAGCTTTCTTT. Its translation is CLASGRRPEAFF.

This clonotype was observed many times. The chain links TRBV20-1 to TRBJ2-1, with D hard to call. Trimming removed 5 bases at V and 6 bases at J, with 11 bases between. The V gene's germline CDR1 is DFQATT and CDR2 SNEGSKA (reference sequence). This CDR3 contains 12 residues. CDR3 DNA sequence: TGCAGTGCTCCCCCTTTTAGCAATGAGCAGTTCTTC. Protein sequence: CSAPPFSNEQFF.

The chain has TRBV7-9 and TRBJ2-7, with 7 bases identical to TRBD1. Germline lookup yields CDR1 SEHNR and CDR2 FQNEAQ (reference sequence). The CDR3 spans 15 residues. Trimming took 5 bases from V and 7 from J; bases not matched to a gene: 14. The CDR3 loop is CASSLLGQVGGEQYF. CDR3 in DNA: TGTGCCAGCAGCCTTCTCGGACAGGTCGGAGGTGAGCAGTACTTC.

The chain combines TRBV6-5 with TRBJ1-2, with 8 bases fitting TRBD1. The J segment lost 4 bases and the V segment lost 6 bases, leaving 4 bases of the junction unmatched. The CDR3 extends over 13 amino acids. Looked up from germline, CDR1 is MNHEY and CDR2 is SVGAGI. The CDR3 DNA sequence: TGTGCCAGCAGAACGACAGGGGTCTATGGCTACACCTTC. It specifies CASRTTGVYGYTF.

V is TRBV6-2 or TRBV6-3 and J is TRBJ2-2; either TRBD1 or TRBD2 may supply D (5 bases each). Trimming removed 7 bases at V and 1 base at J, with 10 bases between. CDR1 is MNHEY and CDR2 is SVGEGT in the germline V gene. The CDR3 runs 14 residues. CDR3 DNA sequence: TGTGCCAGCACTGGGACGGGGAACACCGGGGAGCTGTTTTTT. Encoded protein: CASTGTGNTGELFF.

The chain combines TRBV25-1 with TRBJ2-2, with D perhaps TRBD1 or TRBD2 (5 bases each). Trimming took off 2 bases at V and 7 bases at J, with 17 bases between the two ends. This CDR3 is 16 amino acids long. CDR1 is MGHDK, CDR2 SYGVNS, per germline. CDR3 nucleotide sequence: TGTGCCAGCAGTGAACAATCCGGGGCAAGGGTCGGGGAGCTGTTTTTT. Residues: CASSEQSGARVGELFF.